This TCR beta chain was sequenced in a study of CD8 T cells in Susac syndrome. Blood CD8+ and CD4+ T cells underwent high-throughput TCR beta sequencing. Reverse transcription of roughly 0.45 to 1 ug RNA was carried out with random hexamers. Amplification of TCR beta CDR3 was carried out by immunoSEQ multiplex PCR, which covered 54 Vbeta and 13 Jbeta segments. MiXCR, run by TCRdb on the immunoSEQ multiplex PCR reads, gives a single entry per CDR3 protein. The sample lists 210,000 or so distinct CDR3 sequences; around 90% were seen once. CDR1 and CDR2 from the germline V gene are SGHVS and FNYEAQ. The V end was cut by 5 bases, the J end by 5 bases, with 13 bases between. The CDR3 spans 14 residues.

The chain joins TRBV7-6 to TRBJ2-1; D unresolved. Sequenced sample: CD8+ T cells from PBMCs. The TCR originated in a human donor with multiple sclerosis. CDR3 bases: TGTGCCAGCAGCCCAGATGGGCAGAACAATGAGCAGTTCTTC. It specifies CASSPDGQNNEQFF.